One sample yielded the 28 T cell receptor beta chains listed below, sequenced in a study of blood T cells in healthy people across ages. A second 7 to 11 cycle PCR used barcoded and J-beta primers. Each CDR3 protein is one row after TCRdb ran MiXCR on the 5' RACE reads. The data show roughly 1,100,000 distinct CDR3 sequences, around 27% seen once. These records were also assigned to another study, of T cells of mothers and their children.

Sequenced input: blood. Receptors were obtained from a girl aged 2-9 years in good health.

The chain employs TRBV2 and TRBJ2-7; 8 bases map to TRBD2. There are 14 residues in the CDR3. With V trimmed by 6 bases and J by 5 bases, 9 bases remained unmatched. The germline CDR1 and CDR2 sequences are SNHLY and FYNNEI. CDR3 nucleotide sequence: TGTGCCAGCAGCTCCGGGACTAGACTTCACGAGCAGTACTTC. The encoded protein is CASSSGTRLHEQYF.

In its sample, this clonotype was seen many times. The chain is built from TRBV9 and TRBJ2-2; D possibly corresponds to TRBD1 (6 bases). V was cut by 0 bases and J by 6 bases, with 6 bases left in between. This CDR3 region has 13 residues. Germline CDR1 is SGDLS and CDR2 is YYNGEE. The DNA for the CDR3 is TGTGCCAGCAGCGTAGGGGGGCCCGGGGAGCTGTTTTTT. Translated: CASSVGGPGELFF. Full variable domain (missing parts from reference TRBV9 and TRBJ2-2): DSGVTQTPKHLITATGQRVTLRCSPRSGDLSVYWYQQSLDQGLQFLIQYYNGEERAKGNILERFSAQQFPDLHSELNLSSLELGDSALYFCASSVGGPGELFFGEGSRLTVL.

This clonotype was picked up a small number of times. The genes are TRBV28 and TRBJ2-5, with D tentatively TRBD1 or TRBD2 (5 bases each). Germline V gene sequence: CDR1 MDHEN, CDR2 SYDVKM. There are 17 residues in the CDR3. Between the trimmed V and J ends, which lost 6 bases and 3 bases, there was a span of 23 bases. The CDR3 sequence: CASRWGSGSSREETQYF. Here the CDR3 DNA reads TGTGCCAGCAGGTGGGGAAGTGGGAGCAGCAGGGAAGAGACCCAGTACTTC.

The table lists this clonotype with a few counts. The genes are TRBV28 and TRBJ2-7; 7 nucleotides align to TRBD2. V was clipped by 7 bases and J by 4 bases; unmatched bases: 7. The CDR3 contains 13 residues. Per germline, CDR1 MDHEN and CDR2 SYDVKM. The CDR3 nucleotides read TGTGCCAGCAACGGGGGGTTGGTATACGAGCAGTACTTC. Its translation: CASNGGLVYEQYF.

This clonotype appeared a few times. This sequence joins TRBV20-1 and TRBJ2-3; 7 bases agree with TRBD1. Germline CDR1 DFQATT, CDR2 SNEGSKA (reference sequence). The V gene end was trimmed by 5 bases and the J gene end by 7 bases; junction bases not matched to a gene: 21. The CDR3 spans 17 residues. The CDR3 here is CSAQGPPGQRSLNTQYF. The DNA for the CDR3 is TGCAGTGCTCAAGGACCTCCGGGACAGCGCAGCTTGAATACGCAGTATTTT.

A word on this clonotype: Germline is not matched at one junction end, which may reflect a read error. V is TRBV12-3 or TRBV12-4 and J is TRBJ2-5, with D possibly TRBD2 on 5 matching bases. This CDR3 spans 12 amino acids. The CDR3 is CASSPGSDEQCF. In nucleotides, the CDR3 is TGTGCCAGCAGCCCGGGATCGGACGAGCAGTGCTTC.

The gene calls are TRBV6-2 or TRBV6-3 and TRBJ2-1, with 13 nucleotides matching TRBD2. Germline-derived CDR1 and CDR2 are MNHEY and SVGEGT. The V and J ends lost 5 bases and 1 base, in that order; junction bases with no gene match: 14. The length of the CDR3 is 20 residues. The CDR3 is CASSQVPGLAGFWSYNEQFF. Written as DNA, the CDR3 is TGTGCCAGCAGTCAAGTTCCGGGACTAGCGGGGTTTTGGTCCTACAATGAGCAGTTCTTC.

This clonotype was observed at least ten times. For the CDR3, the DNA is TGTGCCAGCAGCCCCGGACAGGGGTCCTCCTACGAGCAGTACTTC. Protein product: CASSPGQGSSYEQYF. The chain is built from TRBV12-3 or TRBV12-4 and TRBJ2-7; 9 bases are a match to TRBD1. CDR3 length equals 15 residues. The trim removed 6 bases at V and 0 bases at J, leaving 6 bases unmatched.

The genes are TRBV11-2 and TRBJ2-1, with D maybe TRBD2 (6 bases). This CDR3 comprises 15 residues. Germline assignment: CDR1 SGHAT and CDR2 FQNNGV. V was pared by 5 bases and J by 4 bases, with 15 bases between. CDR3 protein: CASSPPEDYYNEQFF. The CDR3 DNA reads as TGTGCCAGCAGCCCCCCGGAGGACTATTACAATGAGCAGTTCTTC.

This clonotype was seen only a few times. This chain joins TRBV6-6 and TRBJ1-2; no clear D. The CDR3 has 12 amino acids. Trimming left V 6 bases short and J 8 bases short, with 13 bases between. Germline assignment: CDR1 MNHNY and CDR2 SVGAGI (reference sequence). The CDR3: CASRAQFPGYTF. The CDR3 DNA is TGTGCCAGCAGGGCTCAGTTTCCGGGCTACACCTTC.

V usage is TRBV3-1 and J usage is TRBJ2-7, with 8 bases aligning to TRBD1. After removal of 3 bases from V and 5 bases from J, the junction contained 6 bases not matched to a gene. The CDR3 consists of 14 residues. Germline V gene lookup returns CDR1 LGHDT and CDR2 YNNKEL (reference sequence). The CDR3, as DNA: TGTGCCAGCAGCCAGGGACAGGAGGTTCACGAGCAGTACTTC. Its translation is CASSQGQEVHEQYF.

The J gene is TRBJ2-3, the V gene TRBV24-1, with D maybe TRBD1 (6 bases). The CDR3 has 15 residues. Trimming removed 0 bases from V and 2 bases from J, with 8 bases in between. Per the germline V gene, CDR1 is KGHDR and CDR2 is SFDVKD. CDR3 nucleotides: TGTGCCACCAGTGATTTGAGGGACAACACAGATACGCAGTATTTT. Amino acid sequence: CATSDLRDNTDTQYF.

This clonotype was detected only a few times. V and J are TRBV6-2 or TRBV6-3 and TRBJ2-7; D tentatively fits TRBD1 or TRBD2 (5 bases each). This CDR3 comprises 14 residues. Germline V CDR1 and CDR2: MNHEY, SVGEGT. V was shortened by 6 bases and J by 3 bases, with 15 bases between the two germline ends. The CDR3 is CASRDRDPFYEQYF. As DNA, the CDR3 is TGTGCCAGCAGAGACCGGGACCCTTTCTACGAGCAGTACTTC.

This clonotype has only a few counts. The chain recombines TRBV27 with TRBJ1-4, with 9 bases fitting TRBD1. Germline CDR1 and CDR2: MNHEY and SMNVEV (reference sequence). CDR3 length: 13 residues. The ends lost 7 bases at V and 7 bases at J; junction bases unmatched: 4. The CDR3 DNA reads as TGTGCCAGCACCGGACAGGGGACTGAAAAACTGTTTTTT. Encoded protein: CASTGQGTEKLFF.

This clonotype occurred a few times. This chain connects TRBV6-2 or TRBV6-3 to TRBJ2-7, with D tentatively TRBD1 or TRBD2 (5 bases each). CDR1 and CDR2 from the germline V gene are MNHEY and SVGEGT. Trimming took 8 bases from V and 11 from J, leaving 19 bases between them. The CDR3 extends over 12 amino acids. CDR3: CASGTPSGSEYF. CDR3 nucleotide sequence: TGTGCCAGCGGGACCCCCTCGGGAAGCGAGTACTTC.

The chain carries TRBV3-1 and TRBJ1-3; D uncertain. In germline, CDR1 is LGHDT, CDR2 YNNKEL (reference sequence). Deletions cut 1 base from V and 8 bases from J, with 15 bases between. The CDR3 length is 15 residues. The CDR3: CASSQGRDRGDTIYF. The CDR3 DNA reads TGTGCCAGCAGCCAAGGTCGAGACCGAGGCGACACCATATATTTT.

The V and J genes are TRBV29-1 and TRBJ2-2, with D possibly being TRBD2 (6 bases). CDR1 is SQVTM, CDR2 ANQGSEA, per germline. V lost 5 bases, J lost 7 bases, and 17 bases lay in between. This CDR3 region has 14 residues. The CDR3 spells CSVRAGRESGELFF. The CDR3 DNA follows: TGCAGCGTTCGGGCGGGGCGGGAAAGCGGGGAGCTGTTTTTT.

The table lists this clonotype with many counts. The gene calls are TRBV27 and TRBJ2-7; 8 bases map to TRBD1. The junction had 9 bases not matched to a gene; V was cut back by 8 bases and J by 3 bases. Germline CDR1 reads MNHEY; CDR2 reads SMNVEV (reference sequence). The CDR3 loop spans 14 amino acids. CDR3 in amino acids: CASSSGTGYYEQYF. CDR3 nucleotide sequence: TGTGCCAGCTCGTCCGGGACAGGATACTACGAGCAGTACTTC.

This clonotype was seen only a few times. V gene TRBV7-9 combines with J gene TRBJ2-7; 7 bases agree with TRBD1. Germline V gives CDR1 SEHNR, CDR2 FQNEAQ (reference sequence). The CDR3 contains 13 residues. V shed 5 bases and J 6 bases; nucleotides not matched to a gene: 7. In nucleotides, the CDR3 is TGTGCCAGCAGCGTCGGGACAGCACGCGAGCAGTACTTC. This gives the protein CASSVGTAREQYF.

The table lists this clonotype with many counts. One end of the junction is discordant with germline, which a read error may explain. The rearrangement links TRBV5-1 to TRBJ1-4; D uncertain. Germline CDR1 SGHRS, CDR2 YFSETQ. CDR3 length equals 14 residues. The CDR3 DNA follows: TGCGCCAGCAGCTGGGTGGGTGGTGAAGAAAAGCTGTTTTTT. Amino acids: CASSWVGGEEKLFF.

This clonotype was seen more than once but under ten times. The V gene is TRBV11-3, the J gene TRBJ1-1; D uncertain. The length of the CDR3 is 11 residues. Trimming took 5 bases from V and 7 from J, leaving 8 bases between them. The germline CDR1 and CDR2 sequences are SGHNT and YENEEA. CDR3 DNA: TGTGCCAGCAGCCGATTGATTGAAGCTTTCTTT. This translates into CASSRLIEAFF.

This clonotype was counted a few times. The chain links TRBV6-5 to TRBJ2-5, with D perhaps assigned TRBD1 or TRBD2 (5 bases each). Germline V gene lookup returns CDR1 MNHEY and CDR2 SVGAGI. V lost 2 bases and J 4 bases, leaving 20 bases between the germline ends. CDR3 length: 17 residues. The CDR3 DNA reads as TGTGCCAGCAGTTACGAGGGCCCAGGGCTTGTCGGAGAGACCCAGTACTTC. Translated: CASSYEGPGLVGETQYF.

The genes are TRBV6-5 and TRBJ2-5; D gene ambiguous. CDR3 length equals 15 residues. Germline CDR1 and CDR2: MNHEY and SVGAGI. V was clipped by 3 bases and J by 0 bases, with 11 bases between them. As DNA, the CDR3 is TGTGCCAGCAGTTATACTATCGGCTACCAAGAGACCCAGTACTTC. Translated: CASSYTIGYQETQYF.

The V and J genes are TRBV20-1 and TRBJ2-7; no reliable D call. The germline CDR1 and CDR2 sequences are DFQATT and SNEGSKA (reference sequence). The ends were cut back, 3 bases at V and 1 base at J, with 13 bases in the middle. The CDR3 spans 14 residues. The CDR3 DNA is TGCAGTGCTAGTATTTGGCTCAGATCCTACGAGCAGTACTTC. This codes for CSASIWLRSYEQYF.

This clonotype was seen a handful of times. The chain recombines TRBV7-2 with TRBJ2-5; a possible D gene is TRBD2 (6 bases). Trimming removed 10 bases from V and 2 bases from J, with 14 bases in between. This CDR3 region has 13 residues. CDR1 and CDR2 (germline): SGHTA, FQGNSA. CDR3 loop: CANRGTPQETQYF. CDR3 coding DNA: TGTGCCAACAGAGGGACTCCGCAAGAGACCCAGTACTTC.

This clonotype came up a few times. V and J are TRBV29-1 and TRBJ1-4; perhaps TRBD1 as D (5 bases). CDR3 length: 12 residues. Trimming stripped 4 bases from V and 7 bases from J, with 10 bases between. CDR1 and CDR2 from the germline V gene are SQVTM and ANQGSEA. The CDR3 here is CSVVGQGEKLFF. DNA of the CDR3: TGCAGCGTTGTAGGGCAGGGTGAAAAACTGTTTTTT.

This sequence joins TRBV24-1 and TRBJ2-1, with 10 bases identical to TRBD1. V lost 1 base and J lost 8; bases outside the gene matches: 10. CDR1 and CDR2 (germline): KGHDR, SFDVKD. The CDR3 runs to 17 residues. CDR3 in amino acids: CATSDLNDRGLSDEQFF. The CDR3 coding sequence is TGTGCCACCAGTGATTTAAACGACAGGGGGCTTTCCGATGAGCAGTTCTTC.

The chain carries TRBV6-2 or TRBV6-3 and TRBJ2-5; TRBD1 or TRBD2 may be the D gene (5 bases each). The better agreement between TRBJ2-7 and the DNA end casts doubt on the J call. Germline V gene lookup returns CDR1 MNHEY and CDR2 SVGEGT. This CDR3 has 13 amino acids. The CDR3 DNA reads as TGTGCCAGCAGTTACGGGGGACGCGGCGAGCAGTACTTC. The encoded protein is CASSYGGRGEQYF.